Shown below are 24 T cell receptor beta chains from a single sample sequenced in a study of CD8+ T cells in alopecia areata. RNA was extracted and reverse transcribed into cDNA as the sequencing template. TCRdb keeps only in-frame clones here, not all; method: immunoSEQ multiplex PCR. There are 130,000 or so clones in the sample; around 50% occur only once, and over 9.5% lies in the top ten. The sequenced sample was NKG2D-low CD8+ T cells sorted from blood. These receptors all stem from a human donor with alopecia areata.

The chain links TRBV6-5 to TRBJ1-3, with D unclear. V lost 0 bases and J lost 4, with 13 bases in between. The germline V gene has CDR1 MNHEY and CDR2 SVGAGI. The CDR3 is 16 residues long. The CDR3 DNA follows: TGTGCCAGCAGTTACTCGGAGCGGGGAACAGGAAACACCATATATTTT. This sequence encodes CASSYSERGTGNTIYF.

The V and J genes are TRBV27 and TRBJ2-5, with unresolved D. The V and J ends lost 5 bases and 9 bases respectively, with 13 bases between them. In germline, CDR1 is MNHEY, CDR2 SMNVEV (reference sequence). The CDR3 sequence is 12 residues long. The CDR3 reads CASSPDMMAQYF. The CDR3 bases are TGTGCCAGCAGTCCCGACATGATGGCCCAGTACTTC.

This clone was seen only a few times. V and J are TRBV29-1 and TRBJ1-1; D unclear. The length of the CDR3 is 13 residues. The germline CDR1 and CDR2 sequences are SQVTM and ANQGSEA. V gave up 4 bases and J gave up 0 bases, with 9 bases separating them. The CDR3 spells CSVVGEMNTEAFF. The CDR3 nucleotides read TGCAGCGTTGTAGGTGAGATGAACACTGAAGCTTTCTTT.

This clone appeared a few times. J is TRBJ2-1 and V is TRBV4-3; D is perhaps TRBD1 (6 bases). This CDR3 has 16 residues. V was cut by 4 bases and J by 4 bases, with 17 bases left in between. From germline, CDR1 is LGHNA and CDR2 YSLEER. The CDR3 DNA reads TGCGCCAGCAGCCCAGAACAGGGTTTAGGATACAATGAGCAGTTCTTC. It specifies CASSPEQGLGYNEQFF.

The V gene is TRBV6-5, the J gene TRBJ2-3, with D perhaps matching TRBD1 (6 bases). Germline V gene sequence: CDR1 MNHEY, CDR2 SVGAGI. Trimming took 4 bases from V and 4 from J, leaving 9 bases between them. The CDR3 spans 13 residues. The CDR3 region is CASSSRGPDTQYF. The CDR3 nucleotides read TGTGCCAGCAGTTCCAGGGGACCAGATACGCAGTATTTT.

The chain couples TRBV5-1 to TRBJ1-1; D unclear. The CDR3 runs 15 residues. The germline V gene has CDR1 SGHRS and CDR2 YFSETQ. Trimming took 2 bases from V and 1 from J, leaving 12 bases between them. CDR3 DNA sequence: TGCGCCAGCAGCTTAAGGGCCCCGTCGAACACTGAAGCTTTCTTT. Protein sequence: CASSLRAPSNTEAFF. Combining the CDR3 with reference TRBV5-1 and TRBJ1-1 gives the whole variable domain KAGVTQTPRYLIKTRGQQVTLSCSPISGHRSVSWYQQTPGQGLQFLFEYFSETQRNKGNFPGRFSGRQFSNSRSEMNVSTLELGDSALYLCASSLRAPSNTEAFFGQGTRLTVV.

The genes are TRBV6-6 and TRBJ2-3; 7 nucleotides agree with TRBD1. After removal of 5 bases from V and 5 bases from J, the junction contained 7 bases not matched to a gene. The CDR3 runs 14 residues. Germline-derived CDR1 and CDR2 are MNHNY and SVGAGI (reference sequence). CDR3 DNA: TGTGCCAGCAGTCGACAGGGAGAATTAGATACGCAGTATTTT. It is translated as CASSRQGELDTQYF.

The CDR3 reads CAISPTGDEQFF. The CDR3 coding sequence is TGTGCCATCAGTCCGACAGGGGATGAGCAGTTCTTC. V is TRBV10-3 and J is TRBJ2-1, with 8 positions matching TRBD1. V gave up 5 bases and J gave up 8 bases; unmatched junction bases: 2. Germline V gene lookup returns CDR1 ENHRY and CDR2 SYGVKD. This CDR3 contains 12 residues.

The V call is TRBV6-6, the J call TRBJ2-2, with unresolved D. Germline V gene lookup returns CDR1 MNHNY and CDR2 SVGAGI (reference sequence). Trimming removed 4 bases at V and 6 bases at J, with 6 bases between. CDR3 length equals 12 residues. CDR3 region: CASSSNSGELFF. The CDR3, as DNA: TGTGCCAGCAGTTCTAACTCCGGGGAGCTGTTTTTT.

This chain links TRBV27 with TRBJ2-2; D is unresolved. This CDR3 region has 12 residues. Deletions cut 0 bases from V and 6 bases from J, with 2 bases between. Per germline, CDR1 MNHEY and CDR2 SMNVEV (reference sequence). The chain's CDR3 is CASSLSAGELFF. For the CDR3, the DNA is TGTGCCAGCAGTTTATCGGCCGGGGAGCTGTTTTTT.

The chain is built from TRBV13 and TRBJ2-1; 8 bases agree with TRBD2. CDR3 size: 15 residues. Germline-derived CDR1 and CDR2 are PRHDT and FYEKMQ (reference sequence). V gave up 1 base and J gave up 7 bases; unmatched junction bases: 6. CDR3 sequence (DNA): TGTGCCAGCAGCTTAGTCGGGACTAGGAGTAATGAGCAGTTCTTC. It yields the protein CASSLVGTRSNEQFF.

This clone was seen a few times. This chain uses TRBV29-1 with TRBJ1-3; maybe TRBD1 (6 bases). Between the trimmed V and J ends, which lost 4 bases and 3 bases, there was a span of 10 bases. This CDR3 comprises 13 residues. In germline, CDR1 is SQVTM, CDR2 ANQGSEA. The CDR3 nucleotides are TGCAGCGTTGTACTCAGGGGTGGAAACACCATATATTTT. It encodes CSVVLRGGNTIYF.

This sequence joins TRBV29-1 and TRBJ2-7; 7 bases align to TRBD1. The germline CDR1 and CDR2 sequences are SQVTM and ANQGSEA. J lost 2 bases, V lost 6 bases, and 10 bases had no gene match. This CDR3 comprises 14 residues. The DNA of the CDR3 is TGCAGCGTCATCGGACAGGCGCCCCCCTACGAGCAGTACTTC. As protein: CSVIGQAPPYEQYF.

The gene calls are TRBV5-1 and TRBJ2-1, with TRBD2 matching over 13 bases. Germline CDR1 reads SGHRS; CDR2 reads YFSETQ. V gave up 4 bases and J gave up 4 bases; unmatched junction bases: 11. The CDR3 has 18 residues. The DNA of the CDR3 is TGCGCCAGCAGCGCCCACGGACTAGCGGGAGACGTTTACAATGAGCAGTTCTTC. Its translation: CASSAHGLAGDVYNEQFF. The variable domain in full, with the rest retrieved from reference TRBV5-1 and TRBJ2-1, is KAGVTQTPRYLIKTRGQQVTLSCSPISGHRSVSWYQQTPGQGLQFLFEYFSETQRNKGNFPGRFSGRQFSNSRSEMNVSTLELGDSALYLCASSAHGLAGDVYNEQFFGPGTRLTVL.

Points on this clone: Other DNA variants within this sample encode the same CDR3. V is TRBV29-1 and J is TRBJ2-1, with D unclear. CDR1 SQVTM and CDR2 ANQGSEA come from the germline V gene. V lost 2 bases, J lost 9 bases, and 8 bases lay in between. CDR3 length: 11 amino acids. The CDR3, as DNA: TGCAGCGTTGAATTGGTTGGTGAGCAGTTCTTC. It specifies CSVELVGEQFF.

This clone was seen repeatedly, ten times or more. V and J are TRBV6-1 and TRBJ2-6; D may be TRBD2 (6 bases). Germline CDR1 MNHNS, CDR2 SASEGT. This CDR3 is built from 14 residues. V gave up 7 bases and J gave up 0 bases, with 7 bases separating them. Here the CDR3 DNA reads TGTGCCAGCACCGGGGGCTCTGGGGCCAACGTCCTGACTTTC. Its protein product is CASTGGSGANVLTF.

A note on this clone: This specimen includes other DNA sequences encoding the same CDR3. The gene calls are TRBV4-1 and TRBJ1-2, with D perhaps TRBD1 (6 bases). V dropped 4 bases and J dropped 2 bases, with 8 bases sitting between them. The germline V gene has CDR1 MGHRA and CDR2 YSYEKL. The CDR3 runs to 13 residues. The CDR3 DNA is TGCGCCAGCAGCCCGGGGACAAACTATGGCTACACCTTC. Translation gives CASSPGTNYGYTF.

The chain combines TRBV4-1 with TRBJ2-3; TRBD2 matches at 8 bases. The V gene end was trimmed by 4 bases and the J gene end by 4 bases; junction bases not matched to a gene: 1. Germline-derived CDR1 and CDR2 are MGHRA and YSYEKL. This CDR3 region has 13 residues. DNA of the CDR3: TGCGCCAGCAGCCCGGGGGGGCCAGATACGCAGTATTTT. It translates to CASSPGGPDTQYF.

This clone was observed a few times. The rearrangement uses TRBV29-1 and TRBJ1-1, with 10 bases lining up with TRBD1. Germline CDR1 is SQVTM and CDR2 is ANQGSEA. This CDR3 comprises 14 residues. The V gene end was trimmed by 6 bases and the J gene end by 3 bases; junction bases not matched to a gene: 7. The CDR3 DNA follows: TGCAGCGTGAACCGACAGGGGGCAGACACTGAAGCTTTCTTT. It is translated as CSVNRQGADTEAFF.

This clone has just a few counts. The rearrangement uses TRBV14 and TRBJ2-7; D not resolved. In germline, CDR1 is SGHDN, CDR2 FVKESK. The CDR3 spans 13 residues. The germline V and J ends were trimmed by 0 bases and 5 bases, with 8 bases remaining between them. The CDR3 DNA sequence: TGTGCCAGCAGCCAAGAAAACTGGGACGAGCAGTACTTC. Translating gives CASSQENWDEQYF.

This clone was found once. The V gene is TRBV6-5, the J gene TRBJ2-5, with 8 bases that match TRBD1. Unmatched junction bases numbered 0, after V lost 6 bases and J lost 3 bases. Germline V gives CDR1 MNHEY, CDR2 SVGAGI. There are 12 residues in the CDR3. The CDR3 region is CASRGQEETQYF. As DNA, the CDR3 is TGTGCCAGCAGGGGACAGGAAGAGACCCAGTACTTC.

This clone was observed many times. CDR3: CASSQNWENTEAFF. The DNA of the CDR3 is TGTGCCAGCAGCCAAAATTGGGAGAACACTGAAGCTTTCTTT. The chain recombines TRBV4-2 with TRBJ1-1; D gene unclear. Trimming took off 2 bases at V and 1 base at J, with 8 bases between the two ends. Germline V lookup: CDR1 LGHNA, CDR2 YNFKEQ. The length of the CDR3 is 14 residues.

The J gene is TRBJ2-5, the V gene TRBV6-5, with 9 bases identical to TRBD2. The V gene's germline CDR1 is MNHEY and CDR2 SVGAGI. This CDR3 region has 15 residues. The V segment lost 0 bases and the J segment 3 bases; nucleotides outside the gene matches: 2. The CDR3 protein is CASSYSASGEETQYF. The CDR3 DNA reads as TGTGCCAGCAGTTACTCGGCTAGCGGGGAAGAGACCCAGTACTTC.

The rearrangement links TRBV6-5 to TRBJ2-4; no firm D call. V dropped 2 bases and J dropped 11 bases, with 10 bases sitting between them. The V gene's germline CDR1 is MNHEY and CDR2 SVGAGI. The CDR3 is made up of 12 amino acids. CDR3 in DNA: TGTGCCAGCAGTTACGACAATACGCTTCAGTACTTC. This translates into CASSYDNTLQYF.